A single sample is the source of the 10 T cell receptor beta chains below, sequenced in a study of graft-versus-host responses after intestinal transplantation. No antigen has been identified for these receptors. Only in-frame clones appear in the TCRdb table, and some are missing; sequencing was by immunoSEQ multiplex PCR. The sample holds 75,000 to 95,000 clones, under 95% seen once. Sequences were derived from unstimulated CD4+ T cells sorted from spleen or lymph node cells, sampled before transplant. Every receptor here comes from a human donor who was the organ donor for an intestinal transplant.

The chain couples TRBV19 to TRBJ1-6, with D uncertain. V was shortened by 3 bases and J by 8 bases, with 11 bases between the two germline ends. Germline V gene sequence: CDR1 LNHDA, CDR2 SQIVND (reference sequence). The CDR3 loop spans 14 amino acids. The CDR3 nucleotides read TGTGCCAGTAGTATTTCCCCGGGTCATTCACCCCTCCACTTT. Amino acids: CASSISPGHSPLHF.

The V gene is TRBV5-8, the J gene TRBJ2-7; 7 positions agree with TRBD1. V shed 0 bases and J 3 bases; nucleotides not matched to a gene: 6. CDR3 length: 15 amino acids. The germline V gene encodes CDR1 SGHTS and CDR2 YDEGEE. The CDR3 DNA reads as TGTGCCAGCAGCTTGGCTTCGACAGGGTTCTACGAGCAGTACTTC. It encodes CASSLASTGFYEQYF. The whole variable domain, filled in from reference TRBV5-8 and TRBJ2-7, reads EAGVTQSPTHLIKTRGQQATLRCSPISGHTSVYWYQQALGLGLQFLLWYDEGEERNRGNFPPRFSGRQFPNYSSELNVNALELEDSALYLCASSLASTGFYEQYFGPGTRLTVT.

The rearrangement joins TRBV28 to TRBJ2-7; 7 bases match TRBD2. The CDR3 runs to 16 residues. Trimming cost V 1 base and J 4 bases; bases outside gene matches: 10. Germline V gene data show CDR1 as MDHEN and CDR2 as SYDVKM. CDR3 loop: CASSLFLARGVYEQYF. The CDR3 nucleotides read TGTGCCAGCAGTTTATTCCTAGCCCGGGGGGTTTACGAGCAGTACTTC.

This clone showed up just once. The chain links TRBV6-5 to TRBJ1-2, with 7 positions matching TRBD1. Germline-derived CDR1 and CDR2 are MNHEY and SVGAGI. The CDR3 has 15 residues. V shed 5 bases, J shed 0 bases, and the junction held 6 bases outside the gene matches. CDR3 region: CASSQLGTANYGYTF. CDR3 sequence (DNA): TGTGCCAGCAGTCAACTCGGGACAGCTAACTATGGCTACACCTTC.

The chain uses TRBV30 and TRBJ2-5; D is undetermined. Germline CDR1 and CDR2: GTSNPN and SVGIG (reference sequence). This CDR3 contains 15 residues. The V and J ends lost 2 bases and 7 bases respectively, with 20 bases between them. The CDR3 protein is CAWSPASTNPWTQYF. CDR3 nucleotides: TGTGCCTGGAGTCCCGCGTCCACCAACCCTTGGACCCAGTACTTC. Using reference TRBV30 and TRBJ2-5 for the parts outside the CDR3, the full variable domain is SQTIHQWPATLVQPVGSPLSLECTVEGTSNPNLYWYRQAAGRGLQLLFYSVGIGQISSEVPQNLSASRPQDRQFILSSKKLLLSDSGFYLCAWSPASTNPWTQYFGPGTRLLVL.

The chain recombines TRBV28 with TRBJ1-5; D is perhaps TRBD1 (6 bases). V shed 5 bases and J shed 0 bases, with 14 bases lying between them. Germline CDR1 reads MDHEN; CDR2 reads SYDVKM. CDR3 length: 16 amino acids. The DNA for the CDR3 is TGTGCCAGCAGTCCTTTTGGGACACCTAGCAATCAGCCCCAGCATTTT. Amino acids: CASSPFGTPSNQPQHF.

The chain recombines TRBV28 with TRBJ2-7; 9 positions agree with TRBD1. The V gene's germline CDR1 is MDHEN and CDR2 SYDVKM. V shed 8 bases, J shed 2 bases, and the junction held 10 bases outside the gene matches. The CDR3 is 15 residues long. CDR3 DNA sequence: TGTGCCAGCTCCTCCGCCGGGACAGGGCCCTACGAGCAGTACTTC. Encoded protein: CASSSAGTGPYEQYF. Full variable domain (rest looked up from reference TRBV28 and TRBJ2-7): DVKVTQSSRYLVKRTGEKVFLECVQDMDHENMFWYRQDPGLGLRLIYFSYDVKMKEKGDIPEGYSVSREKKERFSLILESASTNQTSMYLCASSSAGTGPYEQYFGPGTRLTVT.

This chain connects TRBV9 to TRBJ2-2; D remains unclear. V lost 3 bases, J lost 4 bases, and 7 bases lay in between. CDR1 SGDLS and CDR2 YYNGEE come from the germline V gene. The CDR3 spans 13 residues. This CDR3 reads CASSAFITGELFF. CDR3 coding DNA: TGTGCCAGCAGCGCCTTTATCACCGGGGAGCTGTTTTTT.

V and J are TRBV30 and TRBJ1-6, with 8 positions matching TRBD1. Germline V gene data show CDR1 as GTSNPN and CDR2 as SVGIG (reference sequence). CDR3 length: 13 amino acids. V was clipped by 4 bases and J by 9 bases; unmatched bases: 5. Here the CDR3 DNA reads TGTGCCTGGAAGGGACAGGTAGTTTCACCCCTCCACTTT. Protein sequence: CAWKGQVVSPLHF.

The CDR3 loop is CARTSGSPWTGELFF. DNA for the CDR3: TGTGCCCGGACTAGCGGGAGCCCGTGGACCGGGGAGCTGTTTTTT. The chain uses TRBV30 and TRBJ2-2, with TRBD2 identical over 13 bases. With V trimmed by 8 bases and J by 5 bases, 8 bases remained unmatched. Germline V lookup: CDR1 GTSNPN, CDR2 SVGIG (reference sequence). This CDR3 is 15 amino acids long.